The source of this T cell receptor (beta chain) is a study of CXCR3-negative and CXCR3-positive naive CD8 T cells. Across the whole study: Total TRB output reached 110 million to 150 million reads, about 1.5 +/- 0.3 million per library. Notes on the study in general: CXCR3-positive naive cells had TRB CDR3s that were more hydrophobic than CXCR3-negative naive cells had. Once cells were cryopreserved, CXCR3 expression went down partly, and most assays used fresh PBMCs. Surface CD5 was comparable between naive subsets; TCR strength was inferred from TRB CDR3 properties.

With regard to this clonotype: Its target is not known.

The libraries of TRB cDNA were constructed through 5' RACE using UMI labels. Each CDR3 protein gets one entry in TCRdb, which reprocessed the 5' RACE reads and gives no DNA. Its table lists around 50,000 distinct CDR3 sequences. The germline V gene has CDR1 SGDLS and CDR2 YYNGEE. The CDR3 spans 13 residues. This receptor was identified in a human donor in good health. Some clones in this sample may be carry-over from other donors' samples. Material: naive CXCR3- CD8+ T cells from blood. Subset described: CD45RO-CCR7+CD27+CD95- naive CD8+ T cells lacking CXCR3 (TNR3-). The chain combines TRBV9 with TRBJ2-3; TCRdb names TRBD1, which stays unverified in the absence of DNA. The CDR3 reads CASSVGDTDTQYF.